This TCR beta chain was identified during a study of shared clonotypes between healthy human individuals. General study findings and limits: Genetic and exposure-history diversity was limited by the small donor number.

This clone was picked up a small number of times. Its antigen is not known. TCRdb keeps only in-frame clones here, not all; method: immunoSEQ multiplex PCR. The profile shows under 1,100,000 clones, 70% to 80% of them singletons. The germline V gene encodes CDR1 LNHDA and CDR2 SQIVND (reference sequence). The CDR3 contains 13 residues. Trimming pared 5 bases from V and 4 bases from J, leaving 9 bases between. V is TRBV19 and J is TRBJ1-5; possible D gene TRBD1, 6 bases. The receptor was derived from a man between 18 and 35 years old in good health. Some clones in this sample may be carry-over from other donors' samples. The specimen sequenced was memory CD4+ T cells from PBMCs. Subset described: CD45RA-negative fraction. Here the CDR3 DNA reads TGTGCCAGTAGTGGACAGACAAATCAGCCCCAGCATTTT. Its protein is CASSGQTNQPQHF.